The 21 T cell receptor beta chains given below trace back to one sample, sequenced in a study of shared clonotypes between healthy human individuals. Sequenced by immunoSEQ multiplex PCR; TCRdb stores in-frame clones only, minus some. The sample contains around 2.1 million clones, approximately 94% of which appear only once. The sequencing input was naive CD4+ T cells sorted from blood. The subset was: CD45RA+ positively selected. These receptors were collected from a man aged 18 to 30 in good health.

The sample holds one count of this clone. The sample contains more than one DNA sequence encoding this CDR3. The chain has TRBV7-9 and TRBJ1-5, with D unclear. CDR3 length equals 15 residues. The V end lost 6 bases, the J end lost 0 bases, and 12 bases lay between the germline ends. CDR1 and CDR2 (germline): SEHNR, FQNEAQ (reference sequence). CDR3 sequence: CASSPDGPSNQPQHF. In DNA, the CDR3 is TGTGCCAGCAGTCCTGACGGACCTAGCAATCAGCCCCAGCATTTT. The variable domain in full, completed from reference TRBV7-9 and TRBJ1-5, reads DTGVSQNPRHKITKRGQNVTFRCDPISEHNRLYWYRQTLGQGPEFLTYFQNEAQLEKSRLLSDRFSAERPKGSFSTLEIQRTEQGDSAMYLCASSPDGPSNQPQHFGDGTRLSIL.

The rearrangement joins TRBV7-8 to TRBJ2-5, with 7 positions matching TRBD1. Germline-derived CDR1 and CDR2 are SGHVS and FQNEAQ. J gave up 1 base and V 1 base, and 3 bases lay outside the gene matches. This CDR3 comprises 15 residues. For the CDR3, the DNA is TGTGCCAGCAGCTTAGGAGGGACAGTCCAAGAGACCCAGTACTTC. Its translation is CASSLGGTVQETQYF.

This clone was seen a single time. The chain employs TRBV6-6 and TRBJ2-7; D may match TRBD1 or TRBD2 (5 bases each). The germline CDR1 and CDR2 sequences are MNHNY and SVGAGI (reference sequence). The CDR3 spans 15 residues. V lost 7 bases and J lost 0, with 16 bases in between. CDR3 bases: TGTGCCAGCACCGTGACTTGGGGGAGCTCCTACGAGCAGTACTTC. Encoded protein: CASTVTWGSSYEQYF.

This clone was detected once. The V call is TRBV7-9, the J call TRBJ2-3, with D tentatively TRBD2 (6 bases). Looked up from germline, CDR1 is SEHNR and CDR2 is FQNEAQ (reference sequence). The CDR3 extends over 17 amino acids. Trimming cost V 0 bases and J 4 bases, with 17 bases left between them. The CDR3 nucleotides read TGTGCCAGCAGCTTAGCCTCTTCGGGACTGGGGGCAGATACGCAGTATTTT. Translating it yields CASSLASSGLGADTQYF.

The J gene is TRBJ2-2, the V gene TRBV7-2; TRBD2 matches at 8 bases. The ends lost 5 bases at V and 6 bases at J; junction bases unmatched: 8. The CDR3 length is 15 residues. Germline V CDR1 and CDR2: SGHTA, FQGNSA. CDR3 sequence (DNA): TGTGCCAGCAGCGAAGCGGGAGTGGTCCCCGGGGAGCTGTTTTTT. Translation: CASSEAGVVPGELFF. The full variable domain, rest sourced from reference TRBV7-2 and TRBJ2-2, is GAGVSQSPSNKVTEKGKDVELRCDPISGHTALYWYRQSLGQGLEFLIYFQGNSAPDKSGLPSDRFSAERTGGSVSTLTIQRTQQEDSAVYLCASSEAGVVPGELFFGEGSRLTVL.

CDR3 sequence (DNA): TGTGCCAGCAGAAAAACCGGGACGACCGGCGAGCAGTACTTC. Translated, it gives CASRKTGTTGEQYF. The chain carries TRBV28 and TRBJ2-5; D possibly uses TRBD1 or TRBD2 (5 bases each). The J call may be in error: the DNA end matches TRBJ2-7 better. The CDR3 consists of 14 residues. Germline V gene lookup returns CDR1 MDHEN and CDR2 SYDVKM.

The V call is TRBV6-5, the J call TRBJ2-7; D is perhaps TRBD1 or TRBD2 (5 bases each). The CDR3 totals 11 residues. V lost 10 bases to trimming and J lost 11 bases, with 18 bases between them. Germline assignment: CDR1 MNHEY and CDR2 SVGAGI. CDR3 sequence: CATTRGSYEYF. CDR3 DNA sequence: TGTGCCACCACGAGGGGTTCCTACGAGTACTTC.

As to this clone: Other nucleotide sequences from this sample produce the same CDR3. The chain has TRBV9 and TRBJ2-5; 8 bases are a match to TRBD2. After removal of 4 bases from V and 1 base from J, the junction contained 3 bases not matched to a gene. This CDR3 comprises 14 residues. The germline V gene has CDR1 SGDLS and CDR2 YYNGEE. CDR3 DNA: TGTGCCAGCAGCCCCAGCGGGGGCCAAGAGACCCAGTACTTC. Protein sequence: CASSPSGGQETQYF.

CDR3 region: CASSLAGTAGYEQYF. The CDR3 DNA reads as TGTGCCAGCAGCTTAGCCGGGACAGCGGGCTACGAGCAGTACTTC. V and J are TRBV7-9 and TRBJ2-7; maybe TRBD1 (7 bases). With 0 bases removed from V and 3 bases from J, the gap between germline ends came to 12 bases. The CDR3 spans 15 residues. Per germline, CDR1 SEHNR and CDR2 FQNEAQ (reference sequence). The full variable domain, completed using reference TRBV7-9 and TRBJ2-7, is DTGVSQNPRHKITKRGQNVTFRCDPISEHNRLYWYRQTLGQGPEFLTYFQNEAQLEKSRLLSDRFSAERPKGSFSTLEIQRTEQGDSAMYLCASSLAGTAGYEQYFGPGTRLTVT.

The chain couples TRBV2 to TRBJ2-1; 7 bases agree with TRBD2. The V and J ends lost 7 bases and 5 bases, in that order; junction bases with no gene match: 8. The CDR3 runs 14 residues. CDR1 is SNHLY, CDR2 FYNNEI, per germline. CDR3 in amino acids: CASTPSGIHNEQFF. The CDR3 DNA reads as TGTGCCAGCACCCCCAGCGGGATCCACAATGAGCAGTTCTTC. The full variable domain, with the rest looked up from reference TRBV2 and TRBJ2-1, is EPEVTQTPSHQVTQMGQEVILRCVPISNHLYFYWYRQILGQKVEFLVSFYNNEISEKSEIFDDQFSVERPDGSNFTLKIRSTKLEDSAMYFCASTPSGIHNEQFFGPGTRLTVL.

The chain carries TRBV7-9 and TRBJ1-2; 7 bases align to TRBD1. CDR1 is SEHNR and CDR2 is FQNEAQ in the germline V gene (reference sequence). The junction had 7 bases not matched to a gene; V was cut back by 5 bases and J by 1 base. CDR3 size: 15 residues. This CDR3 is CASSRDRVDNYGYTF. CDR3 DNA sequence: TGTGCCAGCAGCCGTGACAGGGTGGATAACTATGGCTACACCTTC.

A word on this clone: This sample includes further DNA sequences coding for the same CDR3. This sequence joins TRBV6-5 and TRBJ2-1, with D unresolved. This CDR3 is 11 amino acids long. V lost 5 bases and J 6 bases, leaving 5 bases between the germline ends. Germline V gene lookup returns CDR1 MNHEY and CDR2 SVGAGI. CDR3 DNA sequence: TGTGCCAGCAGTAGAGGCAATGAGCAGTTCTTC. Its translation: CASSRGNEQFF.

The CDR3 sequence is CASSFWTVYNEQFF. In nucleotides, the CDR3 is TGTGCCAGCAGCTTCTGGACTGTCTACAATGAGCAGTTCTTC. The J gene is TRBJ2-1, the V gene TRBV5-4, with a weak D call TRBD2 (5 bases). Germline-derived CDR1 and CDR2 are SGHNT and YYREEE (reference sequence). CDR3 length equals 14 residues. Trimming removed 2 bases from V and 3 bases from J, with 9 bases in between.

The rearrangement links TRBV7-9 to TRBJ2-1, with D possibly TRBD1 on 7 matching bases. The CDR3 extends over 14 amino acids. V dropped 5 bases and J dropped 5 bases, with 13 bases sitting between them. Germline V CDR1 and CDR2: SEHNR, FQNEAQ (reference sequence). The chain's CDR3 is CASSPGGWNNEQFF. The CDR3 region has the DNA TGTGCCAGCAGCCCAGGGGGGTGGAACAATGAGCAGTTCTTC.

The chain links TRBV6-1 to TRBJ1-4; D is undetermined. Trimming removed 2 bases from V and 8 bases from J, with 18 bases in between. Germline-derived CDR1 and CDR2 are MNHNS and SASEGT. The CDR3 has 16 amino acids. The CDR3 nucleotides are TGTGCCAGCAGTGAATTGCGGGCGGGTGTCGGGGAAAAACTGTTTTTT. It specifies CASSELRAGVGEKLFF.

The CDR3 bases are TGTGCCAGCAGCATAGGCAGGGTCTCCTACGAGCAGTACTTC. Protein sequence: CASSIGRVSYEQYF. The chain is built from TRBV7-2 and TRBJ2-7; D is perhaps TRBD1 (5 bases). From germline, CDR1 is SGHTA and CDR2 FQGNSA. Trimming removed 5 bases at V and 0 bases at J, with 11 bases between. The CDR3 length is 14 residues.

This rearrangement joins TRBV5-1 to TRBJ2-2; D ambiguous. This CDR3 spans 17 amino acids. Germline V gene lookup returns CDR1 SGHRS and CDR2 YFSETQ. Between the trimmed V and J ends, which lost 3 bases and 0 bases, there was a span of 15 bases. The CDR3 protein is CASSWASSASNTGELFF. For the CDR3, the DNA is TGCGCCAGCAGCTGGGCTTCATCAGCCTCGAACACCGGGGAGCTGTTTTTT.

The chain is built from TRBV6-1 and TRBJ1-3; a weak D match, TRBD1 (5 bases). There are 13 residues in the CDR3. With 3 bases removed from V and 2 bases from J, the gap between germline ends came to 5 bases. Germline V gene data show CDR1 as MNHNS and CDR2 as SASEGT. CDR3 bases: TGTGCCAGCAGTGACAGGGCTGGAAACACCATATATTTT. Protein: CASSDRAGNTIYF.

The chain links TRBV19 to TRBJ2-7; D not resolved. The CDR3 consists of 13 residues. V was trimmed by 6 bases and J by 3 bases, leaving 12 bases between them. Germline V gene data show CDR1 as LNHDA and CDR2 as SQIVND (reference sequence). As DNA, the CDR3 is TGTGCCAGTAGCGGACGGTACTTCTACGAGCAGTACTTC. It yields the protein CASSGRYFYEQYF.

The gene calls are TRBV5-6 and TRBJ1-6; the D is unclear. The CDR3 totals 17 residues. V was cut by 2 bases and J by 0 bases, with 12 bases left in between. CDR1 SGHDT and CDR2 YYEEEE come from the germline V gene. This CDR3 is CASSFSLWSSYNSPLHF. The CDR3, as DNA: TGTGCCAGCAGCTTTTCCTTATGGAGCTCCTATAATTCACCCCTCCACTTT. Complete variable domain (other parts from reference TRBV5-6 and TRBJ1-6): DAGVTQSPTHLIKTRGQQVTLRCSPKSGHDTVSWYQQALGQGPQFIFQYYEEEERQRGNFPDRFSGHQFPNYSSELNVNALLLGDSALYLCASSFSLWSSYNSPLHFGNGTRLTVT.

On this clone: This same CDR3 is encoded by further DNA sequences in the sample. V and J are TRBV19 and TRBJ1-4, with a weak D call TRBD1 (5 bases). V lost 2 bases and J 5 bases, leaving 9 bases between the germline ends. The CDR3 has 14 residues. Germline values: CDR1 LNHDA, CDR2 SQIVND (reference sequence). CDR3 sequence: CASSIQGVNEKLFF. DNA of the CDR3: TGTGCCAGTAGTATACAAGGGGTGAATGAAAAACTGTTTTTT.